This T cell receptor beta chain was documented in a study of blood T cell repertoires in COVID-19. Overall study context: Samples came from the United States, Italy and Spain, spanning acute and convalescent COVID-19. Sample material is recorded as cDNA or gDNA derived from T cells, B-cell-depleted T cells, or PBMCs.

Original methodology: Nucleated cell counts were estimated from reference gene primer amplification. Only in-frame clones appear in the TCRdb table, and some are missing; sequencing was by immunoSEQ multiplex PCR. The V and J calls and clone size are taken from that table; D and trimming were inferred from the DNA. This sample has about 89,000 clones, with approximately 80% found just once. Specimen: peripheral blood. This clonotype was obtained from a woman of 80 years or more with acute or convalescent COVID-19.

CDR3 amino acids: CASSRQGVGTGELFF. The CDR3 region has the DNA TGTGCCAGCAGCCGACAGGGTGTGGGCACCGGGGAGCTGTTTTTT. The V and J genes are TRBV7-3 and TRBJ2-2, with 7 positions matching TRBD1. The CDR3 runs to 15 residues. The germline V gene has CDR1 SGHTA and CDR2 FQGTGA. J was trimmed by 4 bases and V by 5 bases; bases with no gene match: 7.